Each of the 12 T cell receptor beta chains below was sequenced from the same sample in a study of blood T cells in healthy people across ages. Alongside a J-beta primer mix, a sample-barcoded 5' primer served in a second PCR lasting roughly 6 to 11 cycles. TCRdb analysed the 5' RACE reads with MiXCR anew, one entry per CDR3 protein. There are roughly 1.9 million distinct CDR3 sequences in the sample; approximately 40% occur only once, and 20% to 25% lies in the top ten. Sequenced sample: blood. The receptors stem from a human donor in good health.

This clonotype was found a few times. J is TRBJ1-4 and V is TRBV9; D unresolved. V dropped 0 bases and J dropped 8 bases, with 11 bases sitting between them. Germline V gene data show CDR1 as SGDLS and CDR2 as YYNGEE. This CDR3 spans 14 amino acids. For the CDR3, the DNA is TGTGCCAGCAGCGTAGGGCAGGAGGGCGAAAAACTGTTTTTT. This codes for CASSVGQEGEKLFF.

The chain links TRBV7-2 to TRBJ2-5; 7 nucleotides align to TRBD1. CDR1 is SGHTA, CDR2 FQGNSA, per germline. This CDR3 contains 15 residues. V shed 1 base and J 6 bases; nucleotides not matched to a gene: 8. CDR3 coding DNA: TGTGCCAGCAGCTTAGACCGAGGGGGCATGAAGACCCAGTACTTC. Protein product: CASSLDRGGMKTQYF.

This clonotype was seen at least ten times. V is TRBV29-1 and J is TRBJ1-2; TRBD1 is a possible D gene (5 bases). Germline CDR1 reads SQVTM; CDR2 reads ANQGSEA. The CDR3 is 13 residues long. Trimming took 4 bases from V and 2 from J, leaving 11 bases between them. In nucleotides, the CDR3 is TGCAGCGTTGTGGAGACAGTGAACTATGGCTACACCTTC. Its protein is CSVVETVNYGYTF. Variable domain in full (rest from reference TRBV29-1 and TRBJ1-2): SAVISQKPSRDICQRGTSLTIQCQVDSQVTMMFWYRQQPGQSLTLIATANQGSEATYESGFVIDKFPISRPNLTFSTLTVSNMSPEDSSIYLCSVVETVNYGYTFGSGTRLTVV.

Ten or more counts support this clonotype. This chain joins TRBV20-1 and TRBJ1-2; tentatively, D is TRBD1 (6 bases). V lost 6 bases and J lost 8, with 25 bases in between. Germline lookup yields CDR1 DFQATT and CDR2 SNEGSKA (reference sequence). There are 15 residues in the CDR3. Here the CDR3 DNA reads TGCAGTGCCAGAACACCGGGCCCAACAAGGGGGGGCTACACCTTC. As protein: CSARTPGPTRGGYTF.

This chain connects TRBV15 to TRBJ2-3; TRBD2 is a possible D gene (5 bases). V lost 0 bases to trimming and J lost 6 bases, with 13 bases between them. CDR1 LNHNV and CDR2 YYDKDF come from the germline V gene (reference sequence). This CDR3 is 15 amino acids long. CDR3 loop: CATSRDLTGWDTQYF. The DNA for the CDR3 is TGTGCCACCAGCAGAGATTTGACGGGATGGGATACGCAGTATTTT.

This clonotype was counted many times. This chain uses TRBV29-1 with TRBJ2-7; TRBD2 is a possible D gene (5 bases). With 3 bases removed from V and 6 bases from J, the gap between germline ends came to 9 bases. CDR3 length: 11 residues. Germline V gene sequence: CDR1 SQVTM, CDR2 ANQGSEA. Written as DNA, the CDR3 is TGCAGCGTTGATCGGGGTAGCGAGCAGTACTTC. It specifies CSVDRGSEQYF.

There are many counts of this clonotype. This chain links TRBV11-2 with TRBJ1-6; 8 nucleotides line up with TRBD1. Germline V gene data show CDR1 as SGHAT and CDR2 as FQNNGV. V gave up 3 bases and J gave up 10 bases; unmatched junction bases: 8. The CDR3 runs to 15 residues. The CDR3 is CASSLKTGEGSPLHF. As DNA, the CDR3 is TGTGCCAGCAGCTTGAAGACAGGGGAAGGATCACCCCTCCACTTT.

This CDR3 reads CSAPPSGDVRGQYF. In DNA form, the CDR3 reads TGCAGTGCCCCCCCTAGCGGAGACGTTAGAGGGCAGTACTTC. This chain uses TRBV20-1 with TRBJ2-5; TRBD2 matches at 7 bases. Germline CDR1 reads DFQATT; CDR2 reads SNEGSKA (reference sequence). This CDR3 spans 14 amino acids. J lost 11 bases, V lost 6 bases, and 18 bases had no gene match.

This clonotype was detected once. For the CDR3, the DNA is TGTGCCTGGAGTGTTTCCCTCAATGAGCAGTTCTTC. Its translation: CAWSVSLNEQFF. The chain carries TRBV30 and TRBJ2-1; D not certain. The CDR3 consists of 12 residues. The V end lost 0 bases, the J end lost 6 bases, and 6 bases lay between the germline ends. Germline V lookup: CDR1 GTSNPN, CDR2 SVGIG (reference sequence).

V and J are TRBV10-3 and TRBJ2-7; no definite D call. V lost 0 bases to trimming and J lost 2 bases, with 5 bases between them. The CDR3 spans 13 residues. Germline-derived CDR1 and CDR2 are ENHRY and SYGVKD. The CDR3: CAISESGPYEQYF. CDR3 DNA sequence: TGTGCCATCAGTGAGTCAGGGCCCTACGAGCAGTACTTC.

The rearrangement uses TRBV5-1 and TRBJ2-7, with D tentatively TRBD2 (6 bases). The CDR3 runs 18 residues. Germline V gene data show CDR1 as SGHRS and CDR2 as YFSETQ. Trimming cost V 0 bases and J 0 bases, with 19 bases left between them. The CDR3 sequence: CASSLGGVAVGVSYEQYF. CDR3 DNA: TGCGCCAGCAGCTTGGGCGGGGTAGCGGTGGGAGTCTCCTACGAGCAGTACTTC.

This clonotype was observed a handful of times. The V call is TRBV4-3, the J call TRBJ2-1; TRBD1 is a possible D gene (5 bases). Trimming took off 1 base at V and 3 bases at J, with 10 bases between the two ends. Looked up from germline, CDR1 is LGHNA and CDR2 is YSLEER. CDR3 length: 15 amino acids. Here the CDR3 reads CASSQGQGYYNEQFF. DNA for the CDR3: TGCGCCAGCAGCCAAGGCCAGGGATACTACAATGAGCAGTTCTTC.